The source of this T cell receptor (beta chain) is a study of cytotoxic CD8 clonotypes in ibrutinib-treated CLL. TCRdb keeps only in-frame clones here, not all; method: immunoSEQ multiplex PCR. The sample yields 10,000 to 15,000 clones, about 59% seen once. In germline, CDR1 is SGHVS, CDR2 FQNEAQ. Trimming took 5 bases from V and 0 from J, leaving 16 bases between them. The CDR3 totals 16 residues. This specimen consisted of PBMCs, obtained before ibrutinib treatment. This TCR derives from a human donor with chronic lymphocytic leukemia. V gene TRBV7-8 combines with J gene TRBJ1-2, with unresolved D. In DNA form, the CDR3 reads TGTGCCAGCAGCAAACTAGGACGGCTAGCTAACTATGGCTACACCTTC. Its protein is CASSKLGRLANYGYTF.